The 8 T cell receptor beta chains presented below share a single source sample, sequenced in a study of cytomegalovirus exposure and HLA in healthy donors (dated by TCRdb to between 2016 and 2019). The library was obtained by the immunoSEQ multiplex PCR assay. For the multiplex PCR, a mixture combining 60 forward primers for TCR Vbeta segments and 13 reverse primers for TCR Jbeta segments was used. TCRdb provides this immuneACCESS table in a form limited to in-frame rearrangements. Some clones are lacking; in checked studies, under half of them reflect an unresolved V gene, and why the rest are absent is not known. This sample has approximately 90,000 clones in its table, and less than 8% of those were observed once. Roughly 2% of the sample is held by the ten biggest clonotypes. The sequencing input was PBMCs. The source is a man aged 45-60 years in good health and CMV-seronegative.

The chain employs TRBV9 and TRBJ2-3; TRBD2 matches 10 bases. The CDR3 consists of 17 residues. Germline V gene lookup returns CDR1 SGDLS and CDR2 YYNGEE. The V segment lost 3 bases and the J segment 0 bases; nucleotides outside the gene matches: 7. The CDR3: CASSGLRTSGSTDTQYF. CDR3 sequence (DNA): TGTGCCAGCAGCGGGCTCAGGACTAGCGGTAGCACAGATACGCAGTATTTT.

This clone was seen a handful of times. The CDR3 spells CASSLGQGAPEKLFF. The CDR3 coding sequence is TGCGCCAGCAGCTTGGGACAGGGGGCGCCTGAAAAACTGTTTTTT. The V gene is TRBV5-1, the J gene TRBJ1-4; 10 bases align to TRBD1. The V segment lost 0 bases and the J segment 7 bases; nucleotides outside the gene matches: 3. The CDR3 is 15 residues long. CDR1 and CDR2 from the germline V gene are SGHRS and YFSETQ.

The sample holds a few counts of this clone. The chain joins TRBV18 to TRBJ2-1; perhaps TRBD1 as D (6 bases). The V gene's germline CDR1 is KGHSH and CDR2 LQKENI. The ends were cut back, 5 bases at V and 5 bases at J, with 16 bases in the middle. The CDR3 runs to 15 residues. The CDR3 loop is CASSLTGFGDNEQFF. CDR3 nucleotide sequence: TGTGCCAGCTCATTAACAGGGTTTGGGGACAATGAGCAGTTCTTC.

This rearrangement joins TRBV6-1 to TRBJ1-2, with D unclear. The CDR3 spans 16 residues. Germline lookup yields CDR1 MNHNS and CDR2 SASEGT. The germline V and J ends were trimmed by 3 bases and 4 bases, with 18 bases remaining between them. CDR3: CASSDMRVASFYGYTF. The CDR3 coding sequence is TGTGCCAGCAGTGATATGCGGGTAGCTTCTTTCTATGGCTACACCTTC.

This clone was seen a handful of times. This CDR3 reads CASSIQGPGVDEQFF. CDR3 nucleotide sequence: TGTGCCAGTAGTATCCAGGGCCCGGGGGTGGATGAGCAGTTCTTC. This chain uses TRBV19 with TRBJ2-1; a weak D match, TRBD2 (6 bases). Trimming left V 3 bases short and J 8 bases short, with 17 bases between. The germline CDR1 and CDR2 sequences are LNHDA and SQIVND (reference sequence). This CDR3 has 15 amino acids.

The chain links TRBV5-1 to TRBJ2-5; TRBD2 agrees at 8 bases. The CDR3 extends over 16 amino acids. Trimming took 4 bases from V and 5 from J; bases not matched to a gene: 13. Germline assignment: CDR1 SGHRS and CDR2 YFSETQ. This CDR3 is CASSDPRAGVGETQYF. The DNA for the CDR3 is TGCGCCAGCAGCGACCCTCGAGCGGGAGTAGGGGAGACCCAGTACTTC.

This clone was observed a handful of times. The rearrangement links TRBV28 to TRBJ1-3, with TRBD1 matching over 7 bases. The germline CDR1 and CDR2 sequences are MDHEN and SYDVKM. V was clipped by 2 bases and J by 4 bases; unmatched bases: 5. The CDR3 runs to 15 residues. CDR3 nucleotides: TGTGCCAGCAGTTTAGGGACAGAAGCCGGAAACACCATATATTTT. It is translated as CASSLGTEAGNTIYF. The full variable domain, in which reference TRBV28 and TRBJ1-3 provide the parts outside the CDR3, is DVKVTQSSRYLVKRTGEKVFLECVQDMDHENMFWYRQDPGLGLRLIYFSYDVKMKEKGDIPEGYSVSREKKERFSLILESASTNQTSMYLCASSLGTEAGNTIYFGEGSWLTVV.

The rearrangement uses TRBV4-3 and TRBJ1-6, with TRBD1 identical over 7 bases. The CDR3 is 16 residues long. V shed 2 bases, J shed 10 bases, and the junction held 11 bases outside the gene matches. Germline V gene sequence: CDR1 LGHNA, CDR2 YSLEER. CDR3 residues: CASSQNPTGAGSPLHF. CDR3 bases: TGCGCCAGCAGCCAAAACCCTACAGGGGCGGGGTCACCCCTCCACTTT.